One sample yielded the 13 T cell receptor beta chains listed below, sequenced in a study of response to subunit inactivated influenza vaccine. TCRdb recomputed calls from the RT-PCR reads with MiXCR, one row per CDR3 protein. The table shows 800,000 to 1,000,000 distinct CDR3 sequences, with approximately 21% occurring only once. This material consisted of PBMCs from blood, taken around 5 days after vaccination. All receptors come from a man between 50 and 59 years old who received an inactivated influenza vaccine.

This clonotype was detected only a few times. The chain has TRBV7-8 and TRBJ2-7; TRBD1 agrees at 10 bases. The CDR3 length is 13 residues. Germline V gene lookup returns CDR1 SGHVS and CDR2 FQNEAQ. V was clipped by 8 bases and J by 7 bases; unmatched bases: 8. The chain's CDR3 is CASADRGRREQYF. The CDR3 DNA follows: TGTGCCAGCGCAGACAGGGGGCGTCGAGAGCAGTACTTC.

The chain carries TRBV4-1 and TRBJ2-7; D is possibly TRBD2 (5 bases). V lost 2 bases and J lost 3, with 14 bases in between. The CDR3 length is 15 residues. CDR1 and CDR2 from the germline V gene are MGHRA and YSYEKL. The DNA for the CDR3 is TGCGCCAGCAGCCAAACTGTAGGTCGGGACTACGAGCAGTACTTC. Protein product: CASSQTVGRDYEQYF.

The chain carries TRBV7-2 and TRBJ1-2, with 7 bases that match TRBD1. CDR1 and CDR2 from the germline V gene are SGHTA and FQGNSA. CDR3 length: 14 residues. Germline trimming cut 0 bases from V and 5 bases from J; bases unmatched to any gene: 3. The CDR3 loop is CASSLAETGYGYTF. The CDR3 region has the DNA TGTGCCAGCAGCTTAGCAGAGACAGGGTATGGCTACACCTTC.

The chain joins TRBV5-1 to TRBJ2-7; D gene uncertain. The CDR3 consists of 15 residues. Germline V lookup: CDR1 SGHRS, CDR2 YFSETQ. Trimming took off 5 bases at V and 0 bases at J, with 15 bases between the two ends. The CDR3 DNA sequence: TGCGCCAGCAGTCGAGGCACCTTAATCTCCTACGAGCAGTACTTC. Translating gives CASSRGTLISYEQYF. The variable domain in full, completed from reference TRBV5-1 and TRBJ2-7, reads KAGVTQTPRYLIKTRGQQVTLSCSPISGHRSVSWYQQTPGQGLQFLFEYFSETQRNKGNFPGRFSGRQFSNSRSEMNVSTLELGDSALYLCASSRGTLISYEQYFGPGTRLTVT.

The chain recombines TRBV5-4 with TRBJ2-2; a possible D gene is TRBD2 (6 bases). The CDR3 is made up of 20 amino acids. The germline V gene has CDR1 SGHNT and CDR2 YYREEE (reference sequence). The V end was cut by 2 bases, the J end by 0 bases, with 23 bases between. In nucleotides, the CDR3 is TGTGCCAGCAGCTTCCGGCGGGACCCCTTACTCCGGTCGAACACCGGGGAGCTGTTTTTT. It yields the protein CASSFRRDPLLRSNTGELFF.

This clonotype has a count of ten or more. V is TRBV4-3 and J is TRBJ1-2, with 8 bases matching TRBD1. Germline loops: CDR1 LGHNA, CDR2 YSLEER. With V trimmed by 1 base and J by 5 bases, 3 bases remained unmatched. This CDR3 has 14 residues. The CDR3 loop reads CASSQGTGMYGYTF. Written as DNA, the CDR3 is TGCGCCAGCAGCCAAGGGACAGGGATGTATGGCTACACCTTC.

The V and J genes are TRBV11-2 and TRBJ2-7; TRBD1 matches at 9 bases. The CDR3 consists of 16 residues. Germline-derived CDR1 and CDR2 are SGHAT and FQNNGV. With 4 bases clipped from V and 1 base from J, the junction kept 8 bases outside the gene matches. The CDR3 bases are TGTGCCAGCAGCTCGGGACAGGGTGAGGAGTCCTACGAGCAGTACTTC. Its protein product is CASSSGQGEESYEQYF.

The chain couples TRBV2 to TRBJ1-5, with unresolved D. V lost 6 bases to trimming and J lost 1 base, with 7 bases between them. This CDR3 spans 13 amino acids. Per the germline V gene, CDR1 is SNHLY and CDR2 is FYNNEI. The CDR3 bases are TGTGCCAGCAGCCCGCCGAGCAATCAGCCCCAGCATTTT. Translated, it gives CASSPPSNQPQHF. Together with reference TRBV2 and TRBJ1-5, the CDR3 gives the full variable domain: EPEVTQTPSHQVTQMGQEVILRCVPISNHLYFYWYRQILGQKVEFLVSFYNNEISEKSEIFDDQFSVERPDGSNFTLKIRSTKLEDSAMYFCASSPPSNQPQHFGDGTRLSIL.

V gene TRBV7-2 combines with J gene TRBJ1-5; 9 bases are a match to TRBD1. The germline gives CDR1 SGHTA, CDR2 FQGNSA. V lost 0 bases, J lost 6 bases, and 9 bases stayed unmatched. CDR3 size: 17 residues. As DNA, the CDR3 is TGTGCCAGCAGCTTAGCCCCGGGACAGGGAGGACGTCAGCCCCAGCATTTT. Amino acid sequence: CASSLAPGQGGRQPQHF.

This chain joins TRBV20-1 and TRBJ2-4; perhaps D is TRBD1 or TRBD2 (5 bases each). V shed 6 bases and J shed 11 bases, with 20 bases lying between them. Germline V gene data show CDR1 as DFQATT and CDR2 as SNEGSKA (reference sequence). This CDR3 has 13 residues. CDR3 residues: CSARQSAKGLQYF. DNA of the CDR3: TGCAGTGCGAGACAGAGTGCTAAGGGACTTCAGTACTTC.

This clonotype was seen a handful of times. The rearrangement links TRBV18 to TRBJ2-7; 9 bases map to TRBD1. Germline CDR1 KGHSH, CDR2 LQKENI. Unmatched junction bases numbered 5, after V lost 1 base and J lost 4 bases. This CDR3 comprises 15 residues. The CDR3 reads CASSPQGTGLYEQYF. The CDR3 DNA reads TGTGCCAGCTCACCACAGGGGACAGGGCTATACGAGCAGTACTTC.

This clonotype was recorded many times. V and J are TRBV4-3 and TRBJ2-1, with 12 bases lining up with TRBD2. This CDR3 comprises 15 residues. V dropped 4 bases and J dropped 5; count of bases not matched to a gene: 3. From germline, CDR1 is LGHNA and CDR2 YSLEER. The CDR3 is CASSPSGREDNEQFF. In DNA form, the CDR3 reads TGCGCCAGCAGCCCTAGCGGGAGGGAGGACAATGAGCAGTTCTTC.

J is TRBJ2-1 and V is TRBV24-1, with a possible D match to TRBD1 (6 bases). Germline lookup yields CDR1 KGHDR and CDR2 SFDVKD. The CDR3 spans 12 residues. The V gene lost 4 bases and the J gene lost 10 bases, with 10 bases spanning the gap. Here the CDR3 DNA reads TGTGCCACCAGTGACCGGACAGAGGAGCAGTTCTTC. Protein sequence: CATSDRTEEQFF.